Below, 8 T cell receptor beta chains from the same sample are listed, as sequenced in a study of blood T cells in healthy people across ages. Through a sample-barcoded 5' primer and a J-beta primer mix, a second PCR was run for roughly 7 to 12 cycles. TCRdb processed the 5' RACE reads anew with MiXCR; each CDR3 protein has one entry. The repertoire holds about 1.1 million distinct CDR3 sequences, with more than 30% as singletons. Source material: blood. The source is a man aged 18 to 29 in good health.

In this sample, this clonotype turned up a few times. V usage is TRBV7-9 and J usage is TRBJ2-1; 7 bases agree with TRBD1. Germline CDR1 and CDR2: SEHNR and FQNEAQ (reference sequence). The J segment lost 1 base and the V segment lost 5 bases, leaving 8 bases of the junction unmatched. The CDR3 totals 16 residues. The CDR3 loop is CASSPRQGKSYNEQFF. The CDR3 bases are TGTGCCAGCAGCCCGAGACAGGGTAAATCCTACAATGAGCAGTTCTTC.

The V gene is TRBV29-1, the J gene TRBJ2-3; D possibly corresponds to TRBD2 (5 bases). V was shortened by 1 base and J by 5 bases, with 7 bases between the two germline ends. The CDR3 is 12 amino acids. The V gene's germline CDR1 is SQVTM and CDR2 ANQGSEA. As DNA, the CDR3 is TGCAGCGTTGAAGGGGGAGTAGATACGCAGTATTTT. Protein sequence: CSVEGGVDTQYF.

This clonotype showed up just once. The chain links TRBV19 to TRBJ2-3; 14 nucleotides line up with TRBD2. The CDR3 covers 15 residues. V lost 5 bases to trimming and J lost 9 bases; unmatched junction nucleotides: 7. Germline assignment: CDR1 LNHDA and CDR2 SQIVND (reference sequence). CDR3 sequence reads: CASSPRTSGGSTQYF. In DNA form, the CDR3 reads TGTGCCAGTAGTCCTCGGACTAGCGGGGGGTCCACGCAGTATTTT.

Worth noting for this clonotype: One end of the junction does not line up with germline, which may come from a read error. J is TRBJ2-5 and V is TRBV4-3; the D is unclear. This CDR3 has 15 residues. Germline CDR1 is LGHNA and CDR2 is YSLEER. The CDR3 loop is CASSQGGPIQKTQYF. Here the CDR3 DNA reads TGCGCCAGCAGCCAAGGTGGTCCGATCCAAAAGACCCAGTACTTC.

This clonotype came up a few times. The CDR3 DNA is TGTGCCAGCAGCTTAGCGCTCGGACACCAAGAGACCCAGTACTTC. It is translated as CASSLALGHQETQYF. This chain joins TRBV7-9 and TRBJ2-5; D uncertain. V was trimmed by 0 bases and J by 0 bases, leaving 8 bases between them. Germline V gene sequence: CDR1 SEHNR, CDR2 FQNEAQ (reference sequence). This CDR3 contains 15 residues.

The chain joins TRBV10-3 to TRBJ1-2; 9 nucleotides match TRBD1. This CDR3 comprises 13 residues. Trimming at V came to 8 bases and at J to 4 bases, leaving 5 bases not matched to a gene. Germline values: CDR1 ENHRY, CDR2 SYGVKD. The CDR3 here is CAIVQGAGYGYTF. The CDR3 DNA sequence: TGTGCCATCGTACAGGGGGCCGGCTATGGCTACACCTTC.

The chain links TRBV10-3 to TRBJ1-2; D is unresolved. Trimming pared 7 bases from V and 10 bases from J, leaving 16 bases between. Germline V lookup: CDR1 ENHRY, CDR2 SYGVKD. The CDR3 has 12 residues. As DNA, the CDR3 is TGTGCCATCACCGGCCCGGGAGCTTTCTACACCTTC. It codes for CAITGPGAFYTF.

This sequence joins TRBV12-3 or TRBV12-4 and TRBJ1-2, with D possibly TRBD1 on 6 matching bases. The ends were cut back, 8 bases at V and 2 bases at J, with 15 bases in the middle. The CDR3 extends over 14 amino acids. The CDR3 DNA follows: TGTGCCAGCGGTGGGGACATACTGAACTATGGCTACACCTTC. Translation gives CASGGDILNYGYTF.